Listed here are 5 T cell receptor beta chains from one sample, sequenced in a study of memory CD4+ T cells and cytomegalovirus serostatus. Assay: immunoSEQ multiplex PCR; the TCRdb copy retains only in-frame clones and omits some. The table includes just under 95,000 clones, 80% detected once. Single viable CD3+CD4+CD8-CD45RO+ cells were sorted as the memory CD4+ T cells. What was sequenced was memory CD4+ T cells from blood. These TCRs come from an adult in good health and CMV-seropositive.

This chain joins TRBV6-6 and TRBJ1-4; 8 positions agree with TRBD1. Germline V gives CDR1 MNHNY, CDR2 SVGAGI (reference sequence). With V trimmed by 7 bases and J by 7 bases, 2 bases remained unmatched. The CDR3 runs 12 residues. The CDR3 DNA reads TGTGCCAGCACAGGGGGCAGTGAAAAACTGTTTTTT. It specifies CASTGGSEKLFF.

The rearrangement uses TRBV19 and TRBJ1-2; no definite D call. CDR1 and CDR2 (germline): LNHDA, SQIVND (reference sequence). Trimming shortened V by 0 bases and J by 0 bases, and 11 bases separated the two germline ends. The CDR3 spans 16 residues. As DNA, the CDR3 is TGTGCCAGTAGTATAGAACAGCGTGGGACTAACTATGGCTACACCTTC. Translating gives CASSIEQRGTNYGYTF.

The chain uses TRBV4-1 and TRBJ2-1; the D gene is possibly TRBD2 (5 bases). Trimming took 1 base from V and 4 from J, leaving 11 bases between them. The CDR3 consists of 15 residues. Germline-derived CDR1 and CDR2 are MGHRA and YSYEKL. CDR3 loop: CASSQGRGQYNEQFF. The CDR3 DNA reads as TGCGCCAGCAGCCAAGGGCGAGGGCAGTACAATGAGCAGTTCTTC.

V gene TRBV27 combines with J gene TRBJ2-1; D remains unclear. Germline CDR1 and CDR2: MNHEY and SMNVEV (reference sequence). The CDR3 length is 15 residues. V was trimmed by 5 bases and J by 0 bases, leaving 11 bases between them. The CDR3 region has the DNA TGTGCCAGCAGTGCTGTCAGGAGCTCCTACAATGAGCAGTTCTTC. Its translation is CASSAVRSSYNEQFF.

V is TRBV5-1 and J is TRBJ2-3, with D unresolved. Trimming left V 1 base short and J 4 bases short, with 10 bases between. This CDR3 has 14 residues. CDR1 SGHRS and CDR2 YFSETQ come from the germline V gene. Here the CDR3 DNA reads TGCGCCAGCAGCTTGTCTAAATCCTCAGATACGCAGTATTTT. Protein product: CASSLSKSSDTQYF. Together with reference TRBV5-1 and TRBJ2-3, the CDR3 gives the full variable domain: KAGVTQTPRYLIKTRGQQVTLSCSPISGHRSVSWYQQTPGQGLQFLFEYFSETQRNKGNFPGRFSGRQFSNSRSEMNVSTLELGDSALYLCASSLSKSSDTQYFGPGTRLTVL.